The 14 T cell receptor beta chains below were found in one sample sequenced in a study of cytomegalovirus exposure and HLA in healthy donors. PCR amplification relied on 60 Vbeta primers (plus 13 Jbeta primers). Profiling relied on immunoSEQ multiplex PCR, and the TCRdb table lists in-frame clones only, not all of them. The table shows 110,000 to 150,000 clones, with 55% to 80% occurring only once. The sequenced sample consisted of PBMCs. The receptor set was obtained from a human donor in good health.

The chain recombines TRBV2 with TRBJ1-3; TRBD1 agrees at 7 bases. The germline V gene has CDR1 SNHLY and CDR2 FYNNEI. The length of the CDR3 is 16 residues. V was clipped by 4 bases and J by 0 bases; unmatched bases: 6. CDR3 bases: TGTGCCAGCAGTGTCCTGCGGACAGGCTCTGGAAACACCATATATTTT. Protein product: CASSVLRTGSGNTIYF.

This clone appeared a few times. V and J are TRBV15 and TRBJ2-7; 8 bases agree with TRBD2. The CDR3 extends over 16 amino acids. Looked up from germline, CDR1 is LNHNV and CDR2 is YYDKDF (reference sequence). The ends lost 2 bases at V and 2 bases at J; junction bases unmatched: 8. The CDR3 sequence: CATSRKPGLGPYEQYF. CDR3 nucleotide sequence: TGTGCCACCAGCAGAAAACCGGGACTAGGACCCTACGAGCAGTACTTC. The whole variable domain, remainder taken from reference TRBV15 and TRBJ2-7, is DAMVIQNPRYQVTQFGKPVTLSCSQTLNHNVMYWYQQKSSQAPKLLFHYYDKDFNNEADTPDNFQSRRPNTSFCFLDIRSPGLGDTAMYLCATSRKPGLGPYEQYFGPGTRLTVT.

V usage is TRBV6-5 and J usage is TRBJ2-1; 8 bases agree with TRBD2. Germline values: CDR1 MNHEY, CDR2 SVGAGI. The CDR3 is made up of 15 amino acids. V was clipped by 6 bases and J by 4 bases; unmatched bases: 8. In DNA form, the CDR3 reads TGTGCCAGCAGGGGTTTTATAGCGGGGTACAATGAGCAGTTCTTC. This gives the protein CASRGFIAGYNEQFF.

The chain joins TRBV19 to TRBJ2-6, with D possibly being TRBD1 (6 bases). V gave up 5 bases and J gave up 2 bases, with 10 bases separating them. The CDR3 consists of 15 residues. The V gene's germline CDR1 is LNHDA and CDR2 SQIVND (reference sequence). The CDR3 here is CASSPQGPGANVLTF. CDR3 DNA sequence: TGTGCCAGTAGTCCCCAGGGGCCTGGGGCCAACGTCCTGACTTTC.

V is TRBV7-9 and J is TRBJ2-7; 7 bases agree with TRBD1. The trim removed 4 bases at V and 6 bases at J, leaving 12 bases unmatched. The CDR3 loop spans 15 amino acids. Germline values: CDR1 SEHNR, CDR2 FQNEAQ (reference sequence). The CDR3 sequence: CASSYSGAGGCEQYF. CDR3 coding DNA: TGTGCCAGCAGCTACTCCGGGGCAGGGGGTTGCGAGCAGTACTTC.

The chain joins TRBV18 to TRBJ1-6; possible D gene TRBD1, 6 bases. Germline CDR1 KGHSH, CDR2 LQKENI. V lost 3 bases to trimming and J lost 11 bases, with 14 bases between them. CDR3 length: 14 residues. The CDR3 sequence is CASSPDSGSAPLHF. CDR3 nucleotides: TGTGCCAGCTCACCGGACAGTGGGTCCGCACCCCTCCACTTT. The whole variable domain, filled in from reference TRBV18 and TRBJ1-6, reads NAGVMQNPRHLVRRRGQEARLRCSPMKGHSHVYWYRQLPEEGLKFMVYLQKENIIDESGMPKERFSAEFPKEGPSILRIQQVVRGDSAAYFCASSPDSGSAPLHFGNGTRLTVT.

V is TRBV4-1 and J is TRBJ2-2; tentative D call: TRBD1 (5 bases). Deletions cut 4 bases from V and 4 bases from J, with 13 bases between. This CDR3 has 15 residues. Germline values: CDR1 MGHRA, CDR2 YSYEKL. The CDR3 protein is CASSPLGVGTGELFF. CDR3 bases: TGCGCCAGCAGCCCCTTAGGGGTGGGCACCGGGGAGCTGTTTTTT.

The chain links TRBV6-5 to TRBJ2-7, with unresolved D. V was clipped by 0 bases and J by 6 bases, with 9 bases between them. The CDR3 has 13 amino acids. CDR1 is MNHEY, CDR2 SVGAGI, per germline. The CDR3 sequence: CASSYSVTAEQYF. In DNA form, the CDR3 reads TGTGCCAGCAGTTACTCGGTAACAGCCGAGCAGTACTTC.

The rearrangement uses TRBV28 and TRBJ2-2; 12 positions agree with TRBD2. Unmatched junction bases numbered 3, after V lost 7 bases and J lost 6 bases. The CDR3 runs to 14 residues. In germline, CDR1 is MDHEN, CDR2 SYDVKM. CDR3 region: CASTASGGAGELFF. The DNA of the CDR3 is TGTGCCAGCACGGCTAGCGGGGGGGCCGGGGAGCTGTTTTTT.

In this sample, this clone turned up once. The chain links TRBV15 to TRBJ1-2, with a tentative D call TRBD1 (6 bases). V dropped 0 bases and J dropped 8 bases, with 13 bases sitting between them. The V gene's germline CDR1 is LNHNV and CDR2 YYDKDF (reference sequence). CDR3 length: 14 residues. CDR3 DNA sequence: TGTGCCACCAGCAGAGACTACAGGGTAGGGGGCTACACCTTC. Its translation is CATSRDYRVGGYTF.

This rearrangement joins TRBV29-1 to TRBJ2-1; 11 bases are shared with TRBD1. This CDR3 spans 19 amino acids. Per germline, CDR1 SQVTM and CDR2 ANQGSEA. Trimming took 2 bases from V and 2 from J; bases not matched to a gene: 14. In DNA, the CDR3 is TGCAGCGTTGAAATTTTCGGACAGGGGGCCCTCGGCCCCTACAATGAGCAGTTCTTC. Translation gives CSVEIFGQGALGPYNEQFF.

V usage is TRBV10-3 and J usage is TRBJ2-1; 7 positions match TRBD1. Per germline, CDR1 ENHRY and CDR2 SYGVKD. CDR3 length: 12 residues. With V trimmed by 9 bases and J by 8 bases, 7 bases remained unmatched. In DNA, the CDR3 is TGTGCCATTTCCGGGACAGTGGATGAGCAGTTCTTC. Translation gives CAISGTVDEQFF.

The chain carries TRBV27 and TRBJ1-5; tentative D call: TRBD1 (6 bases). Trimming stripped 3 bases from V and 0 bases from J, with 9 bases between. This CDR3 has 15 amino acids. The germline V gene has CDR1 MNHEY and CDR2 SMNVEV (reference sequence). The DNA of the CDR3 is TGTGCCAGCAGTTTTAGGACAGATAGCAATCAGCCCCAGCATTTT. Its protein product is CASSFRTDSNQPQHF.

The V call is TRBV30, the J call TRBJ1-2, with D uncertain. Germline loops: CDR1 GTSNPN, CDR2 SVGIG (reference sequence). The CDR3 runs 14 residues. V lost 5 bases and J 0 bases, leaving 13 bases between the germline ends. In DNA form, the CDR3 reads TGTGCCTGGTACACCCGGGGAGCTAACTATGGCTACACCTTC. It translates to CAWYTRGANYGYTF. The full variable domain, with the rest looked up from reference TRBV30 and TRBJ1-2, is SQTIHQWPATLVQPVGSPLSLECTVEGTSNPNLYWYRQAAGRGLQLLFYSVGIGQISSEVPQNLSASRPQDRQFILSSKKLLLSDSGFYLCAWYTRGANYGYTFGSGTRLTVV.